Listed below are T cell receptor beta chains from one sample, sequenced in a study of T cells in Graves' hyperthyroidism and ophthalmopathy. MiXCR was run by TCRdb on the multiplex PCR reads, yielding one entry per CDR3 protein. The data hold approximately 690,000 distinct CDR3 sequences, with roughly 15% observed a single time. Material: blood. These receptors originate from a woman aged 45-59 years with Graves' ophthalmopathy. Each CDR3 is given without its conserved first and last residue. A D gene is named only where the DNA matches it firmly.

. | TRBV6-1 | ASSRGQRDYEQY
TRBD1 | TRBV20-1 | SALDRGRGSQPQH
. | TRBV7-8 | ASSLRDHSYEQY
. | TRBV4-3 | ASSQDFAGTGNTQY
TRBD2 | TRBV18 | ASSPLGTSGMTDTQY
TRBD2 | TRBV30 | AWSRWTSGMRGANNEQF
. | TRBV3-1 | ASSQSPPWRNTGELF
TRBD2 | TRBV6-2/TRBV6-3 | ASSYGGRANEQF
TRBD1 | TRBV20-1 | SAPNPGQGTYNEQF
. | TRBV6-2/TRBV6-3 | ASSHVGELF
TRBD1 | TRBV7-9 | ASSLNRGTNTEAF
TRBD1 | TRBV5-1 | ASRPWTGTYGYT
TRBD1 | TRBV7-8 | ASSPQGAGETQY
. | TRBV18 | ASSPLSPSGSSYEQY
. | TRBV4-3 | ASSQDRQGSGNEQF
. | TRBV27 | ASSLKWGMNTEAF
TRBD2 | TRBV7-3 | ASSLNSGSGTQY
. | TRBV7-9 | ATDKGNTIY
. | TRBV9 | ASSVRASLAGELF
. | TRBV7-2 | ASSLDSAPYNEQF
TRBD1 | TRBV7-8 | ASSPGTGLRQPQH
. | TRBV7-3 | ASSLSTNSYNEQF
TRBD1 | TRBV7-2 | ASSLSGTGSQPQH
. | TRBV5-1 | ASSSTGTAETQY
TRBD2 | TRBV24-1 | ATSDEASGPRNEQF
. | TRBV28 | ASSPPLPEAF
. | TRBV15 | ATSLYRYNEQF
. | TRBV3-1 | ASSQAPGGPETQY
TRBD1 | TRBV27 | ASSLSGTGKNIQY
. | TRBV6-1 | ASSLHEEQPQH
. | TRBV24-1 | ATSATRDGHNEKLF